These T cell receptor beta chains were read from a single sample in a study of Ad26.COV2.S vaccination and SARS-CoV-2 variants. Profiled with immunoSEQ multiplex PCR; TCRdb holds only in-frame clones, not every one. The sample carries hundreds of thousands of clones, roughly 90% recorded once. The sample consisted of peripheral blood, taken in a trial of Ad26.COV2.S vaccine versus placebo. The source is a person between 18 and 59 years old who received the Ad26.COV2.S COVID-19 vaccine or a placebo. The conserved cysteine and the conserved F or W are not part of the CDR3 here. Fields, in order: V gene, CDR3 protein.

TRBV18,ASSPIGTGREKLF
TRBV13,ASSSRTGRPQGYGYT
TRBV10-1,ASKQGLNTEAF
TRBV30,AWSFAGTGNTEAF
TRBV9,ASSVSGRNTGELF
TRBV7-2,ASSLDQNSYEQY
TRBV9,ASSVVPGRQGYT
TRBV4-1,ASSHIGTDSFNEQF
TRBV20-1,SIAGQETQY
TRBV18,ASSPPRTSAGELF
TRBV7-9,ASSLGDDTQY
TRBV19,ASIGLAKNIQY
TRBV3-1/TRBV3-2,ASGTGGYGYT
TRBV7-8,ASSRDRSNNYGYT
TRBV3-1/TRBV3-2,ASSPAPGPGNTIY
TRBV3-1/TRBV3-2,ASSQEGQGFLTQY
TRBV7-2,ASSLDGQTSNYGYT
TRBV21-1,ASSLQDQPQH
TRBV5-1,ATGTGSGNTGELF
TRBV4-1,ASSQGGWDGYT
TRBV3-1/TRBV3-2,ASRNRDYPYNEQF
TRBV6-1,ASSEDRAKSTDTQY
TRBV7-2,ASSLTGGNYGYT
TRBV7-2,ASSLRQGGSTDTQY
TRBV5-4,ASSLSRDSYEQY
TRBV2,ASSTEGDSPLH